This T cell receptor beta chain stems from a study of response to subunit inactivated influenza vaccine. Study-wide findings and caveats: Each seasonal flu vaccination may recruit only limited new T cells, authors suggested.

Comments on this clonotype: Its antigen is still unknown.

TCRdb re-called the RT-PCR reads with MiXCR, one entry per CDR3 protein. The table has under 800,000 distinct CDR3 sequences, 11% to 15% seen once. Germline loops: CDR1 LNHDA, CDR2 SQIVND (reference sequence). V lost 5 bases and J 2 bases, leaving 12 bases between the germline ends. This CDR3 is built from 15 residues. V gene TRBV19 combines with J gene TRBJ2-2; D could derive from TRBD1 or TRBD2 (5 bases each). The receptor comes from a man in his forties or fifties who received an inactivated influenza vaccine. This material consisted of PBMCs from blood, taken approximately 15 days before vaccination. Written as DNA, the CDR3 is TGTGCCAGTAGTGGGACCTCCTTCAACACCGGGGAGCTGTTTTTT. Translated: CASSGTSFNTGELFF.